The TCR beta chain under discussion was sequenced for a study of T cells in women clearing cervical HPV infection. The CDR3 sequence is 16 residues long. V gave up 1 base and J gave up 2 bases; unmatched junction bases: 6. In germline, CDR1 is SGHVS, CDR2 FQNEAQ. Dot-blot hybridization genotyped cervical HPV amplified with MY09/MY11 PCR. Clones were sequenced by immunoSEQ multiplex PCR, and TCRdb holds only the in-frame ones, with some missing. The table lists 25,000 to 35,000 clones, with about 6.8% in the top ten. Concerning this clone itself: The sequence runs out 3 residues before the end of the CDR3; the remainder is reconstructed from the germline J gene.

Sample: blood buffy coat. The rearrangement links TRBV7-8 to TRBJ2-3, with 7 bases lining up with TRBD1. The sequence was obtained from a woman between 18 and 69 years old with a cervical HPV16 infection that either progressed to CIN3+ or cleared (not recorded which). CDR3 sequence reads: CASSLVGTADTDTQYF. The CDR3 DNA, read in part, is TGTGCCAGCAGCTTAGTGGGGACAGCCGACACAGATACG.